This T cell receptor beta chain emerged from a study of response to subunit inactivated influenza vaccine. Study-level results: Authors suggested each seasonal flu vaccination may recruit only limited numbers of new T cells.

TCRdb itself ran the RT-PCR reads through MiXCR, one entry per CDR3 protein. Of more than 450,000 distinct CDR3 sequences in the sample, about 7.6% are singletons; the top ten hold 13%. This clonotype has a handful of counts. As yet, its antigen is unknown. The CDR3 totals 14 residues. Germline assignment: CDR1 SGHRS and CDR2 YFSETQ. V lost 4 bases and J 0 bases, leaving 11 bases between the germline ends. The rearrangement joins TRBV5-1 to TRBJ2-7; a possible D gene is TRBD2 (6 bases). The sequence derives from a man in his fifties or sixties who received an inactivated influenza vaccine. The sample here was PBMCs from blood, taken less than 30 months after vaccination. This chain's CDR3 is CASSRDLNSYEQYF. Here the CDR3 DNA reads TGCGCCAGCAGCCGGGACTTGAACTCCTACGAGCAGTACTTC.